This T cell receptor (beta chain) was recorded in a study of cytomegalovirus exposure and HLA in healthy donors. The CDR3 covers 12 residues. V was cut by 3 bases and J by 6 bases, with 8 bases left in between. CDR1 and CDR2 from the germline V gene are GTSNPN and SVGIG (reference sequence). Researchers ran the PCR with 60 Vbeta and 13 Jbeta primers. TCRdb keeps only in-frame clones here, not all; method: immunoSEQ multiplex PCR. This sample carries approximately 100,000 clones, 65% to 80% of them seen once, and the ten largest clones take approximately 3.6%. The TCR comes from a woman aged 50 to 65 in good health and CMV-seropositive. The V gene is TRBV30, the J gene TRBJ2-2; a weak D match, TRBD1 (5 bases). Input material: PBMCs. The CDR3 is CAWSRVPGELFF. The CDR3 nucleotides read TGTGCCTGGAGCAGGGTGCCCGGGGAGCTGTTTTTT.